Sequencing of this T cell receptor beta chain was carried out in a study of blood T cells in healthy people across ages. Study-wide results and caveats: Because donor CMV status was unknown, expanded clonotype changes were possibly confounded. Calculation of diversity from one million T cells yielded estimates considered to be underestimates. Observed TCR beta diversity per million T cells went down as age went up. This fall followed a roughly linear course with age.

The authors ran a second PCR of roughly 6 to 12 cycles using a sample-barcoded 5' primer and a J-beta primer mix. MiXCR, run by TCRdb on the 5' RACE reads, gives a single entry per CDR3 protein. Of 910,000 or so distinct CDR3 sequences listed, 51% were seen once; the top ten hold about 20%. The germline CDR1 and CDR2 sequences are DFQATT and SNEGSKA (reference sequence). The CDR3 runs to 17 residues. As for this clonotype: Its specificity is unknown. One junction end disagrees with the germline gene, perhaps due to a read error.

This sequence joins TRBV20-1 and TRBJ2-7; tentative D call: TRBD2 (5 bases). This receptor was identified in an older woman in good health. Sequencing was performed on blood. The CDR3 protein is CSARDLDGSPGSYEQYF. The DNA of the CDR3 is TGCAGTGCTAGAGATCTCGATGGGTCCCCGGGGTCCTACGAGCAGTACTTT.